The 17 T cell receptor beta chains in this list originate from one sample, sequenced in a study of blood T cell repertoires in COVID-19 (TCRdb year 2020). To prepare the library, the immunoSEQ multiplex PCR assay was applied. The clones in this table, taken by TCRdb from immuneACCESS, are in-frame only. Not every clone is retained; where verified, under half of the shortfall comes from an unresolved V gene, and the cause of the rest is unknown. The sample records 130,000 to 150,000 clones, about 76% of which are singletons. The ten biggest clones cover 4.5% to 5% of the sample. The specimen sequenced was peripheral blood. All receptors come from a woman in her 70s with COVID-19, enrolled during active disease.

This sequence joins TRBV29-1 and TRBJ2-3, with 8 positions matching TRBD1. The CDR3 contains 12 residues. Germline CDR1 SQVTM, CDR2 ANQGSEA. V was pared by 5 bases and J by 6 bases, with 4 bases of the junction left unmatched. CDR3 nucleotide sequence: TGCAGCGTTACCCGACAGGGGGATACGCAGTATTTT. Protein: CSVTRQGDTQYF.

J is TRBJ1-4 and V is TRBV11-1, with 12 nucleotides matching TRBD1. This CDR3 comprises 16 residues. Germline V gene sequence: CDR1 SGHAT, CDR2 FQDESV (reference sequence). J was trimmed by 8 bases and V by 3 bases; bases with no gene match: 7. The CDR3 is CASSLGTGGAEEKLFF. The CDR3 DNA reads TGTGCCAGCAGCTTGGGGACAGGGGGCGCGGAAGAAAAACTGTTTTTT.

The rearrangement uses TRBV25-1 and TRBJ2-5; 7 bases are a match to TRBD1. CDR3 length equals 15 residues. Unmatched junction bases numbered 9, after V lost 7 bases and J lost 1 base. Germline V gives CDR1 MGHDK, CDR2 SYGVNS. DNA for the CDR3: TGTGCCAGCACTCCCTCCACAGGGGCCCAAGAGACCCAGTACTTC. Amino acids: CASTPSTGAQETQYF.

This rearrangement joins TRBV5-1 to TRBJ1-2, with 7 bases lining up with TRBD1. Germline V gene lookup returns CDR1 SGHRS and CDR2 YFSETQ. The CDR3 has 16 amino acids. V shed 7 bases and J 0 bases; nucleotides not matched to a gene: 12. CDR3 sequence reads: CASASGGTVTNYGYTF. CDR3 nucleotide sequence: TGCGCCAGCGCCTCGGGGGGGACAGTCACTAACTATGGCTACACCTTC.

By sample share, this clone is large (0.1 to 1%). The V gene is TRBV24-1, the J gene TRBJ2-2; a possible D gene is TRBD2 (6 bases). Trimming took off 8 bases at V and 3 bases at J, with 12 bases between the two ends. Germline CDR1 reads KGHDR; CDR2 reads SFDVKD. This CDR3 contains 14 residues. The CDR3 loop reads CATTGREDTGELFF. In DNA, the CDR3 is TGTGCCACCACGGGCAGGGAGGACACCGGGGAGCTGTTTTTT.

The CDR3 region is CASSLLGALFGAFF. The DNA for the CDR3 is TGTGCCAGCAGTTTACTGGGGGCGCTTTTCGGAGCTTTCTTT. J is TRBJ1-1 and V is TRBV28, with D maybe TRBD1 (6 bases). V lost 2 bases to trimming and J lost 10 bases, with 17 bases between them. This CDR3 is 14 amino acids long. Germline V gene sequence: CDR1 MDHEN, CDR2 SYDVKM.

V gene TRBV9 combines with J gene TRBJ2-3; perhaps TRBD1 as D (6 bases). V shed 0 bases and J shed 3 bases, with 8 bases lying between them. CDR1 and CDR2 from the germline V gene are SGDLS and YYNGEE. The CDR3 totals 14 residues. CDR3 nucleotide sequence: TGTGCCAGCAGCGTAGTGGGGGCGACAGATACGCAGTATTTT. Protein product: CASSVVGATDTQYF.

CDR3 loop: CASSLNEGLRNTEAFF. DNA of the CDR3: TGTGCCAGCAGCTTAAACGAGGGACTCCGGAACACTGAAGCTTTCTTT. V is TRBV7-9 and J is TRBJ1-1; possibly TRBD1 for D (5 bases). CDR3 length: 16 residues. Germline CDR1 reads SEHNR; CDR2 reads FQNEAQ (reference sequence). The V gene lost 2 bases and the J gene lost 1 base, with 14 bases spanning the gap.

The J gene is TRBJ2-7, the V gene TRBV5-4; 9 bases are a match to TRBD1. The CDR3 consists of 17 residues. CDR1 and CDR2 from the germline V gene are SGHNT and YYREEE (reference sequence). Trimming at V came to 4 bases and at J to 5 bases, leaving 16 bases not matched to a gene. The CDR3 DNA follows: TGTGCCAGCAGCGGGGGTTCATCCGGGACAGGGAACAACGAGCAGTACTTC. This gives the protein CASSGGSSGTGNNEQYF. Full variable domain (missing parts from reference TRBV5-4 and TRBJ2-7): ETGVTQSPTHLIKTRGQQVTLRCSSQSGHNTVSWYQQALGQGPQFIFQYYREEENGRGNFPPRFSGLQFPNYSSELNVNALELDDSALYLCASSGGSSGTGNNEQYFGPGTRLTVT.

The gene calls are TRBV5-1 and TRBJ1-4; TRBD1 agrees at 9 bases. The V gene end was trimmed by 4 bases and the J gene end by 3 bases; junction bases not matched to a gene: 7. CDR3 length: 16 residues. Germline loops: CDR1 SGHRS, CDR2 YFSETQ. The CDR3 bases are TGCGCCAGCAGCGGAGGGACAGGGCAGGCTAATGAAAAACTGTTTTTT. Translating gives CASSGGTGQANEKLFF. Full variable domain (remainder filled in from reference TRBV5-1 and TRBJ1-4): KAGVTQTPRYLIKTRGQQVTLSCSPISGHRSVSWYQQTPGQGLQFLFEYFSETQRNKGNFPGRFSGRQFSNSRSEMNVSTLELGDSALYLCASSGGTGQANEKLFFGSGTQLSVL.

The gene calls are TRBV4-2 and TRBJ1-3; TRBD1 aligns across 8 bases. Trimming took 0 bases from V and 2 from J; bases not matched to a gene: 3. The CDR3 runs to 16 residues. CDR1 is LGHNA and CDR2 is YNFKEQ in the germline V gene. DNA of the CDR3: TGTGCCAGCAGCCAAGACCAGACAGGGGCTGGAAACACCATATATTTT. Amino acid sequence: CASSQDQTGAGNTIYF.

This chain links TRBV19 with TRBJ1-5, with a weak D call TRBD1 (6 bases). Trimming removed 3 bases at V and 4 bases at J, with 13 bases between. The V gene's germline CDR1 is LNHDA and CDR2 SQIVND (reference sequence). CDR3 length: 15 amino acids. The DNA for the CDR3 is TGTGCCAGTAGTATGAGGCAGGGGAATAATCAGCCCCAGCATTTT. Protein product: CASSMRQGNNQPQHF.

This chain connects TRBV9 to TRBJ1-5; D unclear. V was pared by 0 bases and J by 4 bases, with 5 bases between. Germline V CDR1 and CDR2: SGDLS, YYNGEE. CDR3 length equals 13 residues. CDR3 bases: TGTGCCAGCAGCGTAGAGCCGAATCAGCCCCAGCATTTT. This sequence encodes CASSVEPNQPQHF.

This CDR3 reads CASSQTGSNQPQHF. The CDR3 coding sequence is TGTGCCAGCAGCCAGACAGGTAGCAATCAGCCCCAGCATTTT. The chain carries TRBV7-8 and TRBJ1-5, with D possibly TRBD1 on 6 matching bases. The CDR3 has 14 amino acids. V gave up 5 bases and J gave up 0 bases, with 8 bases separating them. Germline V gives CDR1 SGHVS, CDR2 FQNEAQ.

This chain connects TRBV15 to TRBJ1-6; D may be TRBD1 (5 bases). The CDR3 runs 16 residues. Germline lookup yields CDR1 LNHNV and CDR2 YYDKDF (reference sequence). The V end was cut by 0 bases, the J end by 7 bases, with 13 bases between. CDR3 coding DNA: TGTGCCACCAGCAGAGATCGGCCAGGGCGCAATTCACCCCTCCACTTT. Amino acids: CATSRDRPGRNSPLHF.

The rearrangement uses TRBV19 and TRBJ2-5; maybe TRBD1 (5 bases). V was shortened by 1 base and J by 5 bases, with 14 bases between the two germline ends. Germline-derived CDR1 and CDR2 are LNHDA and SQIVND (reference sequence). This CDR3 has 15 amino acids. CDR3 amino acids: CASSIGKGSWETQYF. The CDR3, as DNA: TGTGCCAGTAGTATAGGAAAGGGGTCATGGGAGACCCAGTACTTC.

The chain uses TRBV9 and TRBJ2-2; TRBD2 might be the D (7 bases). There are 16 residues in the CDR3. Germline CDR1 and CDR2: SGDLS and YYNGEE. The V gene lost 2 bases and the J gene lost 1 base, with 12 bases spanning the gap. CDR3 bases: TGTGCCAGCAGCGTGGGCGGGGGCCGGAACACCGGGGAGCTGTTTTTT. Translated: CASSVGGGRNTGELFF.